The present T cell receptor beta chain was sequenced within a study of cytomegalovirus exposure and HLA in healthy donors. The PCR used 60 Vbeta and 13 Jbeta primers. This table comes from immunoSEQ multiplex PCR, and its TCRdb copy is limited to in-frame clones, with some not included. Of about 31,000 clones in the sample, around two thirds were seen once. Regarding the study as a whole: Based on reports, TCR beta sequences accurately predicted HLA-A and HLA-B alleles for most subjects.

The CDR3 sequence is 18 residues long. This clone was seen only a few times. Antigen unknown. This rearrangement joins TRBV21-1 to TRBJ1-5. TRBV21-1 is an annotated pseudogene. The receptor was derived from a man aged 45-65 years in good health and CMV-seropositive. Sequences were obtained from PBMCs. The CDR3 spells CASSNPGLETPSNQPQHF. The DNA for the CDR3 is TGTGCCAGCAGCAACCCGGGACTAGAGACCCCTAGCAATCAGCCCCAGCATTTT.